This T cell receptor beta chain was profiled in a study of control samples from healthy donors and cancer patients. This clone was seen only once. Measured with immunoSEQ multiplex PCR; TCRdb has only the in-frame clones, and not every one. The table includes 65,000 to 95,000 clones, around 87% detected once. This CDR3 has 15 amino acids. CDR1 SGHTA and CDR2 FQGNSA come from the germline V gene. The V and J ends lost 3 bases and 2 bases respectively, with 13 bases between them. This sequence joins TRBV7-2 and TRBJ1-1; D ambiguous. The sample consisted of blood. The clonotype was recovered from a man in his fifties or sixties in good health. The CDR3 loop reads CASSFKSRVNTEAFF. The CDR3 coding sequence is TGTGCCAGCAGCTTCAAAAGTAGGGTCAACACTGAAGCTTTCTTT.